The rows below give T cell receptor beta chains drawn from one sample of a study of T cell repertoires in cytomegalovirus infection. Via MiXCR, TCRdb re-called the reads, giving one row per CDR3 protein. The sample consists of 210,000 or so distinct CDR3 sequences, around 6.4% of them appearing once. Sequences were obtained from PBMCs. Receptors were obtained from a human donor in good health (CMV status not recorded). Some clones in this sample may be carry-over from other donors' samples. The CDR3 runs from the conserved cysteine through the conserved F or W.

TRBV19 CASSTGPEQFF
TRBV2 CASTGTVNTEAFF
TRBV4-1 CASSQGGSYGYTF
TRBV3-1 CASSLPGQGLDNEQFF
TRBV20-1 CSARKGGTNTGELFF
TRBV7-2 CASSLASGNQPQHF
TRBV6-2/TRBV6-3 CAGSGGDAAYEQYF
TRBV2 CASSVERGLTYNEQFF
TRBV7-2 CASTVKGGRGDSPLHF
TRBV30 CAGTEASVWGANVLTF
TRBV5-4 CASSLGRASGYTF
TRBV20-1 CSATEMRGGRGDTQYF
TRBV23-1 CASSRGPQEKETQYF
TRBV20-1 CSANPRRGADTQYF
TRBV7-2 CASSLNQNYGYTF
TRBV7-2 CASSLGMDFYEQYF
TRBV29-1 CSVGTGGGIQYF
TRBV27 CASSSLLGGGHVSYEQYF
TRBV7-2 CASSPLETQYF
TRBV10-3 CAISDFGDNEQFF
TRBV29-1 CSVDWGQGPDTQYF
TRBV14 CASSQTQSSYEQYF
TRBV5-1 CASSLDQVFTDTQYF
TRBV2 CASSYLSNNEQFF
TRBV2 CASREQGATNQPQHF
TRBV20-1 CSAFNRAGYTF
TRBV10-3 CAISESDADYGYTF
TRBV20-1 CSASKGPSNQPQHF